This TCR beta chain was identified in a study of human T cells and chemical hapten exposure. Regarding the study as a whole: Patch test score was positively correlated with the counts of PT1 expanded TCRs.

Notes on this clonotype: Its antigen remains unidentified.

The V and J ends lost 4 bases and 2 bases respectively, with 10 bases between them. Per the germline V gene, CDR1 is SGHRS and CDR2 is YFSETQ. The CDR3 consists of 13 residues. Time point in this sample: patch test 2, 6 weeks after DPC sensitization. Treatment: therapeutic diphenylcyclopropenone sensitization with weekly scalp DPC. TCRdb re-called the RACE reads through MiXCR, storing one row per CDR3 protein. The sample contains approximately 68,000 distinct CDR3 sequences, 8.5% of which appear only once. The gene calls are TRBV5-1 and TRBJ2-7; D may be TRBD1 (6 bases). The sequencing used whole blood, collected in connection with sensitization to the hapten diphenylcyclopropenone (DPC). The TCR comes from a woman aged 50 to 60 with alopecia areata. Some clones in this sample may be carry-over from other donors' samples. CDR3 in amino acids: CASSKDSTYEQYF. CDR3 nucleotides: TGCGCCAGCAGCAAGGACAGTACCTACGAGCAGTACTTC.